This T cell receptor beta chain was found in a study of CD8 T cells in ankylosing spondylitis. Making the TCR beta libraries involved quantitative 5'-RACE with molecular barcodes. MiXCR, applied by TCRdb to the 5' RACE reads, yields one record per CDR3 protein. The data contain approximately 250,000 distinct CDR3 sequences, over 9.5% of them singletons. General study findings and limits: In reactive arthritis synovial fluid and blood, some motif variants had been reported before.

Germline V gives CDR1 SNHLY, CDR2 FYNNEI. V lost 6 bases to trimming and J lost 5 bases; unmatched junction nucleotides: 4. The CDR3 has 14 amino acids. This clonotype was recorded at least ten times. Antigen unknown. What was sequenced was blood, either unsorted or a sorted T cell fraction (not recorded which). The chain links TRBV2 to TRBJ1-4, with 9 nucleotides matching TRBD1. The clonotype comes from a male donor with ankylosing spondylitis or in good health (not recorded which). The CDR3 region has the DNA TGTGCCAGCAGGGCCGGGACAGGGAATGAAAAACTGTTTTTT. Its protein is CASRAGTGNEKLFF.